What follows describes a single T cell receptor (beta chain). Its matching antigen is unknown. The CDR3 contains 15 residues. V shed 1 base, J shed 5 bases, and the junction held 3 bases outside the gene matches. Germline V gene lookup returns CDR1 SGHVS and CDR2 FNYEAQ. This specimen belongs to a study of cytomegalovirus exposure and HLA in healthy donors. The overall study: Findings of an earlier analysis included some 120 million unique TCR beta sequences from 180 million or so T cells.

General study results and limits: Researchers left out some V segments, among them TRBV6-2 and TRBV6-3, as indistinguishable. Earlier analysis looked at TCR beta V segments, and most were productive about 87% or about 30% of the time.

Primers included in the PCR were 60 Vbeta and 13 Jbeta primers. Generated by immunoSEQ multiplex PCR, the TCRdb table keeps only in-frame clones and is missing some. The table records approximately 130,000 clones, more than 80% of them present only once. This chain links TRBV7-6 with TRBJ2-2, with 8 bases aligning to TRBD2. This sequence was found in a man aged 40-55 years in good health and CMV-seronegative. The sample consisted of PBMCs. CDR3 residues: CASSLGAGVTGELFF. CDR3 DNA: TGTGCCAGCAGCTTAGGAGCGGGGGTTACCGGGGAGCTGTTTTTT.